A selection of T cell receptor beta chains follows, all from one sample in a study of molecular identifiers for immune sequencing clone quantification. TCRdb fed the PCR reads into MiXCR, producing one record per CDR3 protein. The sample includes 550,000 to 750,000 distinct CDR3 sequences, less than 20% of them seen just once. The sequencing sample was made of naive CD8+ T cells from blood, with Jurkat cell RNA spiked in. Receptors originate from a human donor in good health. Some libraries in this study had Jurkat cell RNA spiked in. The CDR3 runs from the conserved cysteine through the conserved F or W. The D gene is left open where the match is weak.

D gene | J gene | V gene | CDR3 protein
. | TRBJ1-1 | TRBV6-2/TRBV6-3 | CASSYWGADEAFF
TRBD2 | TRBJ2-5 | TRBV12-3/TRBV12-4 | CASSPGTGLAGIYQETQYF
TRBD2 | TRBJ2-3 | TRBV5-4 | CASSLGRAGGPGDTQYF
TRBD1 | TRBJ2-2 | TRBV20-1 | CSAQRDRGQSKAGELFF
. | TRBJ2-6 | TRBV27 | CASSAQGGGANVLTF
TRBD1 | TRBJ2-3 | TRBV28 | CASSSRQGPTDTQYF
. | TRBJ2-3 | TRBV4-3 | CASSRNSYTDTQYF
. | TRBJ1-6 | TRBV20-1 | CSARDYEGTLTNSPLHF
. | TRBJ1-1 | TRBV5-8 | CASSFLGIDTEAFF
TRBD1 | TRBJ2-7 | TRBV19 | CASSAGTGVYEQYF
. | TRBJ2-3 | TRBV7-8 | CASSLDWGHQDTQYF
. | TRBJ2-7 | TRBV7-9 | CASGGTQGSSYEQYF